This is a list of T cell receptor beta chains from one sample in a study of control samples from healthy donors and cancer patients. TCRdb keeps only in-frame clones here, not all; method: immunoSEQ multiplex PCR. The sample has about 150,000 clones; roughly 93% are singletons. The sample comprised blood. The origin of the receptors is a young man in good health. Each CDR3 is given with its conserved first and last residue. A D gene is named only where the DNA matches it firmly. Clone size appears in some rows only: once, few, many, or a class for an expanded clone.

d_gene | j_gene | v_gene | abundance | CDR3aa | CDR3nt
TRBD1 | TRBJ1-2 | TRBV6-5 | NA | CASSLLRTGGGYTF | TGTGCCAGCAGCCTACTCCGGACAGGGGGTGGCTACACCTTC
NA | TRBJ2-3 | TRBV5-1 | NA | CASSLGGATTTDTQYF | TGCGCCAGCAGCTTGGGGGGGGCGACCACCACAGATACGCAGTATTTT
TRBD1 | TRBJ1-2 | TRBV19 | NA | CASTQPGQSDYGYTF | TGTGCCAGTACTCAACCGGGACAGTCCGACTATGGCTACACCTTC
NA | TRBJ2-1 | TRBV6-5 | NA | CASNRERELYNEQFF | TGTGCCAGCAACCGGGAACGGGAACTATACAATGAGCAGTTCTTC
NA | TRBJ2-7 | TRBV25-1 | NA | CASGPYEQYF | TGTGCCAGCGGACCTTACGAGCAGTACTTC
NA | TRBJ2-1 | TRBV29-1 | NA | CSVDLQGSYNEQFF | TGCAGCGTTGACCTCCAGGGCTCCTACAATGAGCAGTTCTTC
TRBD2 | TRBJ2-1 | TRBV13 | once | CASSSGSSYNEQFF | TGTGCCAGCAGCAGCGGGAGCTCCTACAATGAGCAGTTCTTC
TRBD1 | TRBJ1-3 | TRBV29-1 | NA | CSAGDRGLSGNTIYF | TGCAGCGCTGGGGACAGGGGGCTTTCTGGAAACACCATATATTTT
NA | TRBJ2-2 | TRBV27 | NA | CASSLFIGVNTGELFF | TGTGCCAGCAGTTTATTCATAGGGGTGAACACCGGGGAGCTGTTTTTT
NA | TRBJ2-3 | TRBV24-1 | NA | CATSGPTDTQYF | TGTGCCACTTCCGGGCCCACAGATACGCAGTATTTT